The following is a T cell receptor beta chain sequence with its context. The sample comes from a study of control samples from healthy donors and cancer patients. Germline CDR1 reads SGHRS; CDR2 reads YFSETQ. The trim removed 4 bases at V and 6 bases at J, leaving 11 bases unmatched. The CDR3 loop spans 16 amino acids. Profiling relied on immunoSEQ multiplex PCR, and the TCRdb table lists in-frame clones only, not all of them. The table records over 85,000 clones, just over 90% of them present only once. The chain joins TRBV5-1 to TRBJ2-1; 9 nucleotides match TRBD2. The sequence derives from a woman aged 25 to 39 in good health. The specimen was blood. CDR3 in DNA: TGCGCCAGCAGCCCACCTCTAGCGGGATCTGGCAATGAGCAGTTCTTC. Translating gives CASSPPLAGSGNEQFF. Drawing the rest from reference TRBV5-1 and TRBJ2-1, the complete variable domain is KAGVTQTPRYLIKTRGQQVTLSCSPISGHRSVSWYQQTPGQGLQFLFEYFSETQRNKGNFPGRFSGRQFSNSRSEMNVSTLELGDSALYLCASSPPLAGSGNEQFFGPGTRLTVL.